This is a list of T cell receptor beta chains from one sample in a study of T cell repertoires in cytomegalovirus infection. Via MiXCR, TCRdb re-called the reads, giving one row per CDR3 protein. The data contain about 500,000 distinct CDR3 sequences, about 33% of them singletons. The antigens for these receptors are not known. Sample: cultured PBMCs, taken from culture after CMV antigen stimulation. Receptors were obtained from a human donor in good health (CMV status not recorded). Some clones in this sample may be carry-over from other donors' samples. CDR3s include the opening cysteine and the closing phenylalanine or tryptophan. The D gene is left open where the match is weak. Only some rows state a clone size, as once, few, many or a class for expanded clones.

size: .; D: .; V: TRBV7-9; J: TRBJ2-1; CDR3: CASSPGVAAKGEQFF; DNA: TGTGCCAGCAGCCCCGGGGTAGCGGCAAAAGGAGAGCAGTTCTTC
size: .; D: .; V: TRBV12-3/TRBV12-4; J: TRBJ2-2; CDR3: CASSLLDSAGELFF; DNA: TGTGCCAGCAGTCTCCTGGACAGCGCCGGGGAGCTGTTTTTT
size: .; D: TRBD1; V: TRBV5-1; J: TRBJ2-3; CDR3: CASSFLDRGWTDTQYF; DNA: TGCGCCAGCAGCTTTCTTGACAGGGGGTGGACAGATACGCAGTATTTT
size: .; D: .; V: TRBV4-3; J: TRBJ1-2; CDR3: CASSQEGRGRYGYTF; DNA: TGCGCCAGCAGCCAAGAGGGAAGAGGCCGCTATGGCTACACCTTC
size: .; D: .; V: TRBV9; J: TRBJ1-1; CDR3: CASSDPAGRNTEAFF; DNA: TGTGCCAGCAGCGACCCCGCGGGAAGGAACACTGAAGCTTTCTTT
size: few; D: .; V: TRBV7-2; J: TRBJ1-4; CDR3: CASSLGGGNEKLFF; DNA: TGTGCCAGCAGCTTAGGGGGGGGCAATGAAAAACTGTTTTTT
size: .; D: TRBD2; V: TRBV10-3; J: TRBJ2-1; CDR3: CAISESNPGSGDLSNEQFF; DNA: TGTGCCATCAGTGAGTCGAACCCGGGTAGCGGGGATCTCTCCAATGAGCAGTTCTTC
size: few; D: TRBD1; V: TRBV6-1; J: TRBJ1-1; CDR3: CASSEDRGLTEAFF; DNA: TGTGCCAGCAGTGAGGACAGGGGGCTCACTGAAGCTTTCTTT
size: .; D: .; V: TRBV20-1; J: TRBJ2-5; CDR3: CSATDRIETQYF; DNA: TGCAGTGCTACAGACAGGATAGAGACCCAGTACTTC
size: .; D: .; V: TRBV4-1; J: TRBJ2-7; CDR3: CASSTPGSSYEQYF; DNA: TGCGCCAGCAGCACGCCGGGGAGCTCCTACGAGCAGTACTTC
size: .; D: TRBD1; V: TRBV28; J: TRBJ1-2; CDR3: CASSFSTGGIAF; DNA: TGTGCCAGCAGTTTTTCGACAGGGGGGATTGCCTTC
size: .; D: .; V: TRBV18; J: TRBJ1-2; CDR3: CASSPASGSYGYTF; DNA: TGTGCCAGCTCACCAGCCTCCGGGTCCTATGGCTACACCTTC
size: .; D: .; V: TRBV27; J: TRBJ1-2; CDR3: CASTPGPGARIYGYTF; DNA: TGTGCCAGCACCCCGGGACCGGGTGCCCGGATCTATGGCTACACCTTC
size: .; D: .; V: TRBV3-1; J: TRBJ1-2; CDR3: CASSQDLGYGYTF; DNA: TGTGCCAGCAGCCAAGACCTGGGTTATGGCTACACCTTC
size: .; D: .; V: TRBV6-2/TRBV6-3; J: TRBJ1-1; CDR3: CASSETRVVAFF; DNA: TGTGCCAGCAGTGAAACCAGGGTGGTAGCTTTCTTT
size: few; D: TRBD1; V: TRBV19; J: TRBJ2-6; CDR3: CASSGGQAGANVLTF; DNA: TGTGCCAGTAGTGGGGGACAGGCTGGGGCCAACGTCCTGACTTTC
size: many; D: TRBD1; V: TRBV19; J: TRBJ2-2; CDR3: CASSSQGAGELFF; DNA: TGTGCCAGTAGTTCCCAGGGGGCCGGGGAGCTGTTTTTT
size: .; D: TRBD1; V: TRBV29-1; J: TRBJ2-7; CDR3: CSARGDREQAYEQYF; DNA: TGCAGCGCCAGGGGGGACAGGGAGCAAGCCTACGAGCAGTACTTC
size: few; D: TRBD2; V: TRBV12-3/TRBV12-4; J: TRBJ2-1; CDR3: CASREAGRSTNEQFF; DNA: TGTGCCAGCAGAGAAGCGGGAAGGTCGACCAATGAGCAGTTCTTC
size: .; D: .; V: TRBV27; J: TRBJ2-7; CDR3: CASSPDRTIYEQYF; DNA: TGTGCCAGCAGTCCTGACAGGACAATTTACGAGCAGTACTTC
size: few; D: .; V: TRBV28; J: TRBJ1-1; CDR3: CASSPTGFSTEAFF; DNA: TGTGCCAGCAGTCCTACAGGGTTTTCTACTGAAGCTTTCTTT
size: once; D: .; V: TRBV4-1; J: TRBJ1-2; CDR3: CASSPETGVTYGYTF; DNA: TGCGCCAGCAGCCCCGAGACAGGTGTCACATATGGCTACACCTTC
size: .; D: .; V: TRBV6-1; J: TRBJ2-1; CDR3: CASSKSPLDGQFF; DNA: TGTGCCAGTTCTAAGAGTCCGCTAGATGGGCAGTTCTTC
size: many; D: TRBD1; V: TRBV7-2; J: TRBJ1-3; CDR3: CASTQEGANSGNTIYF; DNA: TGTGCCAGCACCCAGGAGGGGGCGAACTCTGGAAACACCATATATTTT
size: many; D: .; V: TRBV5-6; J: TRBJ1-1; CDR3: CASSLQNMNTEAFF; DNA: TGTGCCAGCAGCTTGCAGAACATGAACACTGAAGCTTTCTTT
size: .; D: TRBD2; V: TRBV7-9; J: TRBJ2-5; CDR3: CASSDGLAGGRETQYF; DNA: TGTGCCAGCAGCGACGGACTAGCGGGAGGGCGAGAGACCCAGTACTTC
size: .; D: .; V: TRBV10-3; J: TRBJ2-2; CDR3: CAISETTTNTGELFF; DNA: TGTGCCATCAGTGAGACCACTACCAACACCGGGGAGCTGTTTTTT
size: many; D: .; V: TRBV7-2; J: TRBJ1-5; CDR3: CASSLMGGALMGNQPQHF; DNA: TGTGCCAGCAGCTTAATGGGGGGAGCCCTTATGGGCAATCAGCCCCAGCATTTT
size: many; D: .; V: TRBV7-2; J: TRBJ2-1; CDR3: CASSLRPGRVRVSYNEQFF; DNA: TGTGCCAGCAGCTTACGTCCAGGGCGGGTAAGGGTAAGCTACAATGAGCAGTTCTTC
size: .; D: .; V: TRBV6-6; J: TRBJ2-7; CDR3: CASSRTANSYEQYF; DNA: TGTGCCAGCAGCCGGACCGCCAACTCCTACGAGCAGTACTTC
size: few; D: TRBD2; V: TRBV7-2; J: TRBJ2-5; CDR3: CASSLTSGAPGTQYF; DNA: TGTGCCAGCAGCTTAACAAGCGGGGCTCCCGGGACCCAGTACTTC
size: few; D: TRBD2; V: TRBV19; J: TRBJ2-3; CDR3: CASSITAAGGGTQYF; DNA: TGTGCCAGTAGTATAACCGCAGCGGGAGGCGGTACGCAGTATTTT
size: many; D: .; V: TRBV7-6; J: TRBJ2-3; CDR3: CASSLTTDEDTQYF; DNA: TGTGCCAGCAGCTTAACTACAGACGAGGATACGCAGTATTTT